This section outlines one T cell receptor beta chain sequence together with its context. Antigen specificity is unknown. TCRbeta libraries were built with three rounds of nested PCR, modified from ARM-PCR. TCRdb re-derived calls from the multiplex PCR reads in MiXCR, one entry per CDR3 protein. In the table there are 100,000 to 150,000 distinct CDR3 sequences, around three fifths of which are singletons. The source of the sample is a study of tumor and adjacent non-tumor tissue in lung cancer. Study-level information: Patients comprised about a dozen adenocarcinoma, a couple of squamous cell carcinoma and 1 small cell lung cancer. Study-level points and caveats: TCR diversity was significantly greater in tumor than normal lung tissue. Normal lung showed higher cumulative top 100 clone frequency than tumor.

The template was RNA from unsorted bulk tissue. CDR1 is PRHDT, CDR2 FYEKMQ, per germline (reference sequence). The CDR3 is 15 residues long. V gave up 5 bases and J gave up 4 bases; unmatched junction bases: 7. Source material: lung tumor tissue. The V and J genes are TRBV13 and TRBJ2-1; TRBD1 aligns across 8 bases. The sequence was collected from a man aged 25 to 40 with non-small cell lung cancer. The CDR3 nucleotides read TGTGCCAGCAGCAACCTCGGACAGGGATACAATGAGCAGTTCTTC. Its translation is CASSNLGQGYNEQFF.